These 15 T cell receptor beta chains originate from one sample sequenced in a study of blood T cell repertoires in COVID-19 (dated by TCRdb to about 2020). The library was produced with the immunoSEQ multiplex PCR assay. TCRdb re-hosts the immuneACCESS table, in-frame sequences only. Its copies lack some clones; in the studies checked, an unresolved V gene accounts for under half of them, and the cause for the rest is not known. This sample is represented by more than 100,000 clones; about 86% of them were singletons. 16% of the sample rests with the top ten. Material: peripheral blood. The receptors derive from a woman aged 50 to 60 with acute or convalescent COVID-19.

The chain carries TRBV3-1 (or the pseudogene TRBV3-2) and TRBJ1-1; the D gene is possibly TRBD1 (5 bases). CDR1 is LGHDT and CDR2 is YNNKEL in the germline V gene (reference sequence). The CDR3 sequence is 14 residues long. V lost 1 base and J 4 bases, leaving 10 bases between the germline ends. CDR3 DNA: TGTGCCAGCAGCCAAGCAGGGTTATCCACTGAAGCTTTCTTT. Translation gives CASSQAGLSTEAFF.

V is TRBV28 and J is TRBJ1-2, with D tentatively TRBD1 (5 bases). V lost 7 bases to trimming and J lost 7 bases, with 25 bases between them. This CDR3 is 16 amino acids long. The germline V gene encodes CDR1 MDHEN and CDR2 SYDVKM. CDR3 loop: CASTPLLAGLRGGYTF. In nucleotides, the CDR3 is TGTGCCAGCACCCCGTTGTTGGCAGGGCTAAGGGGTGGCTACACCTTC.

The J gene is TRBJ1-6, the V gene TRBV6-6, with 7 bases that match TRBD1. CDR3 length: 18 amino acids. Trimming took 5 bases from V and 3 from J; bases not matched to a gene: 13. The V gene's germline CDR1 is MNHNY and CDR2 SVGAGI (reference sequence). CDR3 sequence: CASSPPGRGQSYNSPLHF. In DNA, the CDR3 is TGTGCCAGCAGTCCACCCGGGAGGGGACAGAGCTATAATTCACCCCTCCACTTT.

The V gene is TRBV7-9, the J gene TRBJ1-3; D not certain. The V and J ends lost 7 bases and 4 bases respectively, with 17 bases between them. The CDR3 sequence is 15 residues long. Germline lookup yields CDR1 SEHNR and CDR2 FQNEAQ (reference sequence). CDR3 sequence (DNA): TGTGCCAGCACCCAATACGGGATACCCGGAAACACCATATATTTT. Protein product: CASTQYGIPGNTIYF.

In nucleotides, the CDR3 is TGTGCCACCAGCTACCGACAGGCGGCTGGGTCACCCCTCCACTTT. Protein product: CATSYRQAAGSPLHF. The chain uses TRBV15 and TRBJ1-6; TRBD1 is a possible D gene (6 bases). In germline, CDR1 is LNHNV, CDR2 YYDKDF (reference sequence). There are 15 residues in the CDR3. V was shortened by 5 bases and J by 10 bases, with 18 bases between the two germline ends.

This clone was seen a handful of times. The chain links TRBV27 to TRBJ1-6; D possibly corresponds to TRBD1 (6 bases). The CDR3 extends over 14 amino acids. The V gene's germline CDR1 is MNHEY and CDR2 SMNVEV (reference sequence). Trimming cost V 6 bases and J 8 bases, with 14 bases left between them. The CDR3 nucleotides read TGTGCCAGCAGGTATACAGGGATTTATTCACCCCTCCACTTT. Amino acids: CASRYTGIYSPLHF.

The CDR3 DNA reads TGTGCCAGCAGCCTACCCCAAACCGGGGGGGGGATGCATGGCTACACCTTC. This sequence encodes CASSLPQTGGGMHGYTF. This chain connects TRBV3-1 (or the pseudogene TRBV3-2) to TRBJ1-2; D perhaps matches TRBD1 (5 bases). The CDR3 totals 17 residues. Trimming removed 4 bases at V and 6 bases at J, with 24 bases between. Per the germline V gene, CDR1 is LGHDT and CDR2 is YNNKEL (reference sequence).

The chain links TRBV19 to TRBJ1-5; no clear D. With 6 bases removed from V and 1 base from J, the gap between germline ends came to 13 bases. CDR3 length: 15 amino acids. Germline V CDR1 and CDR2: LNHDA, SQIVND (reference sequence). The CDR3 DNA follows: TGTGCCAGTAGCCCCGTCCCGGGGAGCAATCAGCCCCAGCATTTT. Translation gives CASSPVPGSNQPQHF.

The rearrangement joins TRBV19 to TRBJ2-1, with D unresolved. Germline loops: CDR1 LNHDA, CDR2 SQIVND (reference sequence). This CDR3 region has 13 residues. Trimming left V 0 bases short and J 8 bases short, with 8 bases between. Here the CDR3 DNA reads TGTGCCAGTAGTATAGAGCTAGTTGATGAGCAGTTCTTC. Translating it yields CASSIELVDEQFF.

This chain uses TRBV7-4 with TRBJ2-1; 11 bases line up with TRBD2. From germline, CDR1 is SGHVT and CDR2 SQSDAQ. This CDR3 has 15 amino acids. Germline trimming cut 2 bases from V and 8 bases from J; bases unmatched to any gene: 5. The CDR3 coding sequence is TGTGCCAGCAGCTTATATAGCGGGGGGGCCGATGAGCAGTTCTTC. Amino acids: CASSLYSGGADEQFF.

This clone was seen a few times. This sequence joins TRBV13 and TRBJ2-1; D is possibly TRBD2 (5 bases). The CDR3 is 15 amino acids. Trimming stripped 0 bases from V and 2 bases from J, with 8 bases between. In germline, CDR1 is PRHDT, CDR2 FYEKMQ (reference sequence). The CDR3 DNA reads TGTGCCAGCAGCTTAGGCGGGATGGCCTACAATGAGCAGTTCTTC. Translating it yields CASSLGGMAYNEQFF.

This clone was picked up a small number of times. V gene TRBV19 combines with J gene TRBJ1-5; D is unresolved. The V and J ends lost 9 bases and 11 bases respectively, with 11 bases between them. The germline CDR1 and CDR2 sequences are LNHDA and SQIVND (reference sequence). CDR3 length: 10 amino acids. The CDR3 loop reads CASPRVSQHF. CDR3 DNA sequence: TGTGCCAGCCCCCGCGTGTCCCAGCATTTT.

The rearrangement uses TRBV18 and TRBJ1-1; TRBD1 matches 7 bases. The V gene end was trimmed by 6 bases and the J gene end by 0 bases; junction bases not matched to a gene: 16. The germline CDR1 and CDR2 sequences are KGHSH and LQKENI. CDR3 size: 18 residues. The CDR3 here is CASSPRDFKGAMNTEAFF. CDR3 nucleotide sequence: TGTGCCAGCTCGCCCCGGGATTTTAAGGGGGCGATGAACACTGAAGCTTTCTTT.

V is TRBV11-2 and J is TRBJ2-1; D unclear. The CDR3 is 14 residues long. The germline gives CDR1 SGHAT, CDR2 FQNNGV. V dropped 5 bases and J dropped 5 bases, with 13 bases sitting between them. In nucleotides, the CDR3 is TGTGCCAGCAGCCCGTCTAGGATCAACAATGAGCAGTTCTTC. Protein: CASSPSRINNEQFF.

V usage is TRBV21-1 and J usage is TRBJ2-7; the table gives TRBD1 as D, unverified against the DNA. TRBV21-1 is classified as a pseudogene. This CDR3 region has 17 residues. The CDR3 loop reads CASSKWGPGQSPYEQYF. The CDR3 bases are TGTGCCAGCAGCAAATGGGGACCGGGACAGTCTCCCTACGAGCAGTACTTC.